These 21 T cell receptor beta chains were all obtained from the same sample, sequenced in a study of identical twins. TCRdb passed the 5' RACE reads through MiXCR, listing each CDR3 protein once. The sample has a few hundred thousand distinct CDR3 sequences; approximately 8.5% are singletons. The data were also submitted as part of a second study, on yellow fever vaccine responses in identical twins.

The sample comprised memory (CD45RO+) T cells sorted from blood. Receptor source: a young woman in good health.

The chain recombines TRBV7-9 with TRBJ2-3; D is undetermined. This CDR3 contains 17 residues. Looked up from germline, CDR1 is SEHNR and CDR2 is FQNEAQ (reference sequence). The V end lost 4 bases, the J end lost 0 bases, and 17 bases lay between the germline ends. DNA for the CDR3: TGTGCCAGCAGCTCGCTGGACGGTCCGCGTAGCACAGATACGCAGTATTTT. It specifies CASSSLDGPRSTDTQYF.

This clonotype appeared a few times. The J gene is TRBJ2-1, the V gene TRBV13, with 16 bases matching TRBD2. The germline CDR1 and CDR2 sequences are PRHDT and FYEKMQ (reference sequence). With 5 bases clipped from V and 7 bases from J, the junction kept 14 bases outside the gene matches. This CDR3 is 19 amino acids long. CDR3 in DNA: TGTGCCAGCAGCCCGGGACTAGCGGGAGGGCCGGTATCGGTTAATGAGCAGTTCTTC. Its translation is CASSPGLAGGPVSVNEQFF.

This clonotype was counted between two and nine times. The chain employs TRBV5-1 and TRBJ2-7; TRBD1 might be the D (6 bases). Looked up from germline, CDR1 is SGHRS and CDR2 is YFSETQ. CDR3 length: 13 amino acids. Between the trimmed V and J ends, which lost 4 bases and 3 bases, there was a span of 11 bases. CDR3 residues: CASSREGDYEQYV. CDR3 in DNA: TGCGCCAGCAGCCGAGAGGGGGACTACGAGCAGTACGTC.

V gene TRBV5-1 combines with J gene TRBJ2-5; 7 bases are a match to TRBD2. V lost 5 bases to trimming and J lost 2 bases; unmatched junction nucleotides: 18. Germline lookup yields CDR1 SGHRS and CDR2 YFSETQ. The CDR3 has 18 amino acids. The CDR3 protein is CASSSGGRAPLMQETQYF. CDR3 in DNA: TGCGCCAGCAGTTCGGGAGGCAGGGCCCCTTTAATGCAAGAGACCCAGTACTTC.

V and J are TRBV9 and TRBJ2-2; the D gene is possibly TRBD1 (5 bases). Deletions cut 0 bases from V and 7 bases from J, with 13 bases between. Germline CDR1 SGDLS, CDR2 YYNGEE. This CDR3 has 15 amino acids. CDR3 in amino acids: CASSVDQGFGGELFF. The CDR3 DNA reads TGTGCCAGCAGCGTAGACCAGGGATTTGGCGGGGAGCTGTTTTTT.

In its sample, this clonotype was seen a few times. The V and J genes are TRBV24-1 and TRBJ1-2; D is uncertain. The CDR3 sequence is 13 residues long. V lost 4 bases and J 8 bases, leaving 13 bases between the germline ends. Looked up from germline, CDR1 is KGHDR and CDR2 is SFDVKD. In DNA, the CDR3 is TGTGCCACCAGTGACCCCGCAGTGGCGGGCTACACCTTC. Amino acid sequence: CATSDPAVAGYTF.

The chain carries TRBV7-2 and TRBJ2-2; D remains ambiguous. Germline CDR1 is SGHTA and CDR2 is FQGNSA. The CDR3 runs to 14 residues. V gave up 4 bases and J gave up 0 bases, with 6 bases separating them. Written as DNA, the CDR3 is TGTGCCAGCAGCTACACTTCGAACACCGGGGAGCTGTTTTTT. This sequence encodes CASSYTSNTGELFF.

V and J are TRBV2 and TRBJ2-7; D is unclear. The CDR3 has 13 residues. Germline V gene lookup returns CDR1 SNHLY and CDR2 FYNNEI. Trimming took off 2 bases at V and 4 bases at J, with 9 bases between the two ends. The CDR3 coding sequence is TGTGCCAGCAGTGAACCAGCCAAATACGAGCAGTACTTC. Translating it yields CASSEPAKYEQYF.

This clonotype was counted only a few times. This chain uses TRBV5-5 with TRBJ1-2, with D hard to call. Trimming took off 4 bases at V and 4 bases at J, with 11 bases between the two ends. CDR1 and CDR2 (germline): SGHKS, YYEKEE (reference sequence). The CDR3 runs to 13 residues. The CDR3 region has the DNA TGTGCCAGCAGCCGGACTTATAGCTATGGCTACACCTTC. It codes for CASSRTYSYGYTF.

This clonotype was observed a few times. The chain recombines TRBV6-1 with TRBJ2-1; TRBD2 matches 11 bases. The V gene's germline CDR1 is MNHNS and CDR2 SASEGT. Unmatched junction bases numbered 7, after V lost 7 bases and J lost 5 bases. The CDR3 covers 15 residues. The CDR3 bases are TGTGCCAGCATGCCCGGGACTAGCGGAGACAATGAGCAGTTCTTC. As protein: CASMPGTSGDNEQFF.

V and J are TRBV9 and TRBJ2-1, with D possibly being TRBD1 (5 bases). Per the germline V gene, CDR1 is SGDLS and CDR2 is YYNGEE. Trimming stripped 0 bases from V and 4 bases from J, with 11 bases between. This CDR3 region has 15 residues. DNA of the CDR3: TGTGCCAGCAGCGTAGTTCTAACAGGATACAATGAGCAGTTCTTC. Translating it yields CASSVVLTGYNEQFF.

The table lists this clonotype with many counts. This sequence joins TRBV28 and TRBJ2-1, with TRBD1 matching over 9 bases. The length of the CDR3 is 16 residues. After removal of 2 bases from V and 4 bases from J, the junction contained 6 bases not matched to a gene. CDR1 is MDHEN, CDR2 SYDVKM, per germline. For the CDR3, the DNA is TGTGCCAGCAGTTTACCCCTCGGACAGGGGTACAATGAGCAGTTCTTC. It is translated as CASSLPLGQGYNEQFF.

This clonotype was seen at least ten times. The chain carries TRBV28 and TRBJ2-5; 12 nucleotides line up with TRBD2. Germline V lookup: CDR1 MDHEN, CDR2 SYDVKM. The V segment lost 1 base and the J segment 5 bases; nucleotides outside the gene matches: 5. The CDR3 has 16 residues. The CDR3 protein is CASSLLVTSGSETQYF. CDR3 coding DNA: TGTGCCAGCAGTTTATTGGTGACTAGCGGGAGTGAGACCCAGTACTTC.

The rearrangement joins TRBV5-1 to TRBJ2-5, with D perhaps TRBD1 (6 bases). Deletions cut 4 bases from V and 0 bases from J, with 16 bases between. Germline CDR1 reads SGHRS; CDR2 reads YFSETQ. This CDR3 spans 16 amino acids. Here the CDR3 DNA reads TGCGCCAGCAGCCCATTACAGGGCCCCCACCAAGAGACCCAGTACTTC. Encoded protein: CASSPLQGPHQETQYF.

This clonotype was picked up many times. The J gene is TRBJ2-1, the V gene TRBV5-1, with TRBD1 matching 10 bases. The J segment lost 8 bases and the V segment lost 2 bases, leaving 10 bases of the junction unmatched. Per germline, CDR1 SGHRS and CDR2 YFSETQ. CDR3 length equals 16 residues. For the CDR3, the DNA is TGCGCCAGCAGCTTCCGACCGGGACAGGGGTCGGATGAGCAGTTCTTC. The encoded protein is CASSFRPGQGSDEQFF.

In its sample, this clonotype was seen many times. The chain employs TRBV20-1 and TRBJ2-1; D not certain. The CDR3 totals 17 residues. Trimming removed 0 bases from V and 0 bases from J, with 15 bases in between. From germline, CDR1 is DFQATT and CDR2 SNEGSKA (reference sequence). The CDR3 DNA reads TGCAGTGCTAGAGATCTACGGGCCGCGAGCTCCTACAATGAGCAGTTCTTC. Residues: CSARDLRAASSYNEQFF.

This chain connects TRBV7-3 to TRBJ2-7; 7 bases are shared with TRBD2. The CDR3 length is 15 residues. From germline, CDR1 is SGHTA and CDR2 FQGTGA. V gave up 2 bases and J gave up 3 bases; unmatched junction bases: 7. In DNA, the CDR3 is TGTGCCAGCAGCTTAGAGGCTAGCGGATACTACGAGCAGTACTTC. It codes for CASSLEASGYYEQYF. Full variable domain (rest looked up from reference TRBV7-3 and TRBJ2-7): GAGVSQTPSNKVTEKGKYVELRCDPISGHTALYWYRQSLGQGPEFLIYFQGTGAADDSGLPNDRFFAVRPEGSVSTLKIQRTERGDSAVYLCASSLEASGYYEQYFGPGTRLTVT.

This chain connects TRBV7-3 to TRBJ2-1, with TRBD1 matching 7 bases. The CDR3 consists of 13 residues. The V and J ends lost 5 bases and 5 bases, in that order; junction bases with no gene match: 3. Germline loops: CDR1 SGHTA, CDR2 FQGTGA. The chain's CDR3 is CASSIDRDNEQFF. The CDR3 bases are TGTGCCAGCAGCATTGACAGGGACAATGAGCAGTTCTTC.

This clonotype has just a few counts. V is TRBV10-1 and J is TRBJ2-1; 7 bases are shared with TRBD2. The CDR3 has 15 residues. CDR1 WNHNN and CDR2 SYGVQD come from the germline V gene (reference sequence). V was pared by 3 bases and J by 8 bases, with 10 bases of the junction left unmatched. CDR3 loop: CASSDKIDGGYEQFF. For the CDR3, the DNA is TGCGCCAGCAGTGATAAGATCGACGGGGGGTATGAGCAGTTCTTC.

The chain is built from TRBV4-1 and TRBJ2-3; D gene uncertain. Trimming took off 1 base at V and 6 bases at J, with 5 bases between the two ends. The CDR3 spans 12 residues. Germline assignment: CDR1 MGHRA and CDR2 YSYEKL. The CDR3 protein is CASSQARDTQYF. DNA for the CDR3: TGCGCCAGCAGCCAAGCGCGGGATACGCAGTATTTT.

This clonotype has a count of ten or more. This sequence joins TRBV5-1 and TRBJ2-3, with D unclear. CDR1 SGHRS and CDR2 YFSETQ come from the germline V gene. This CDR3 spans 17 amino acids. V lost 4 bases to trimming and J lost 2 bases, with 20 bases between them. CDR3 in amino acids: CASSTPPLGHYTDTQYF. The CDR3, as DNA: TGCGCCAGCAGCACCCCCCCTCTTGGTCACTACACAGATACGCAGTATTTT.